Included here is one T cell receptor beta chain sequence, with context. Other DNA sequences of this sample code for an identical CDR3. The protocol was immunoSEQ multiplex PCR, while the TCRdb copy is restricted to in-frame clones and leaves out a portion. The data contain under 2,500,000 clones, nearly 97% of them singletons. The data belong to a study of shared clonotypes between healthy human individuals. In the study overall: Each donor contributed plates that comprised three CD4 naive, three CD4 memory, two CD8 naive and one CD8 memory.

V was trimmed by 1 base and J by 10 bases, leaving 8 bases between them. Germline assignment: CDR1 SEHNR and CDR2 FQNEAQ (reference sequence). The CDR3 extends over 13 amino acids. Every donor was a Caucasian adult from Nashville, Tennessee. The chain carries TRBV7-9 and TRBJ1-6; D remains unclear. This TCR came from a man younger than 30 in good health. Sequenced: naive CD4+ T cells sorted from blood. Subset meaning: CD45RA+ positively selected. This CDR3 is CASSLGRESPLHF. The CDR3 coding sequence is TGTGCCAGCAGCTTAGGGAGGGAATCACCCCTCCACTTT.